Listed here are 22 T cell receptor beta chains from one sample, sequenced in a study of PD-L1 blockade in urothelial cancer. The protocol was immunoSEQ multiplex PCR, while the TCRdb copy is restricted to in-frame clones and leaves out a portion. The sample lists about 95,000 clones; about 90% were seen once. Time point denoted: pretreatment peripheral blood. Material: PBMCs, obtained around atezolizumab (anti-PD-L1) treatment. The receptors were sampled from a man aged 55-75 years with urothelial cancer.

V is TRBV11-3 and J is TRBJ1-1; D gene uncertain. The V gene's germline CDR1 is SGHNT and CDR2 YENEEA. CDR3 size: 13 residues. V lost 0 bases and J lost 6, with 8 bases in between. The CDR3 sequence: CASSLDQRSEAFF. The CDR3 DNA reads as TGTGCCAGCAGCTTAGATCAGCGGTCTGAAGCTTTCTTT.

The J gene is TRBJ2-2, the V gene TRBV27; D is ambiguous. The length of the CDR3 is 13 residues. The V end was cut by 6 bases, the J end by 4 bases, with 9 bases between. The germline CDR1 and CDR2 sequences are MNHEY and SMNVEV (reference sequence). In DNA form, the CDR3 reads TGTGCCAGCAGCTATAGAGGCACCGGGGAGCTGTTTTTT. This encodes CASSYRGTGELFF.

The CDR3 nucleotides are TGCGCCAGCAGCTTACAGGGGGGGTCCACAGATACGCAGTATTTT. Amino acid sequence: CASSLQGGSTDTQYF. This sequence joins TRBV5-1 and TRBJ2-3; possible D gene TRBD1, 8 bases. Trimming cost V 2 bases and J 2 bases, with 12 bases left between them. Germline-derived CDR1 and CDR2 are SGHRS and YFSETQ. This CDR3 is 15 amino acids long. Together with reference TRBV5-1 and TRBJ2-3, the CDR3 gives the full variable domain: KAGVTQTPRYLIKTRGQQVTLSCSPISGHRSVSWYQQTPGQGLQFLFEYFSETQRNKGNFPGRFSGRQFSNSRSEMNVSTLELGDSALYLCASSLQGGSTDTQYFGPGTRLTVL.

The chain couples TRBV5-6 to TRBJ1-2, with a possible D match to TRBD1 (5 bases). Germline V gene data show CDR1 as SGHDT and CDR2 as YYEEEE. The CDR3 is 14 residues long. The V and J ends lost 3 bases and 2 bases respectively, with 11 bases between them. The CDR3 loop reads CASSWGDRNYGYTF. The DNA of the CDR3 is TGTGCCAGCAGCTGGGGGGATCGAAACTATGGCTACACCTTC.

The chain employs TRBV11-3 and TRBJ2-7, with TRBD2 matching over 8 bases. CDR3 length equals 15 residues. Germline V gene data show CDR1 as SGHNT and CDR2 as YENEEA. The trim removed 5 bases at V and 6 bases at J, leaving 12 bases unmatched. The CDR3 DNA sequence: TGTGCCAGCAGCCCCGCTCGGGGGGGATTCGGCGAGCAGTACTTC. Translation: CASSPARGGFGEQYF.

V and J are TRBV27 and TRBJ2-3, with 10 bases fitting TRBD2. Germline CDR1 reads MNHEY; CDR2 reads SMNVEV (reference sequence). The CDR3 has 19 amino acids. Trimming at V came to 5 bases and at J to 1 base, leaving 15 bases not matched to a gene. The CDR3 loop reads CASSGRGASGGQRTDTQYF. The CDR3 coding sequence is TGTGCCAGCAGTGGACGTGGGGCTAGCGGGGGCCAACGCACAGATACGCAGTATTTT.

The V call is TRBV10-3, the J call TRBJ1-2, with D unresolved. The CDR3 has 14 amino acids. The germline V gene encodes CDR1 ENHRY and CDR2 SYGVKD. The germline V and J ends were trimmed by 0 bases and 5 bases, with 10 bases remaining between them. Written as DNA, the CDR3 is TGTGCCATCAGTGAGTCGAAGCAAAATTATGGCTACACCTTC. This sequence encodes CAISESKQNYGYTF.

The chain links TRBV7-2 to TRBJ2-1; D is perhaps TRBD1 (5 bases). CDR1 and CDR2 (germline): SGHTA, FQGNSA. The CDR3 is 13 residues long. V was shortened by 0 bases and J by 9 bases, with 9 bases between the two germline ends. The CDR3 loop reads CASSLAGAGEQFF. CDR3 nucleotide sequence: TGTGCCAGCAGCTTAGCAGGGGCTGGTGAGCAGTTCTTC.

The V and J genes are TRBV7-9 and TRBJ2-7, with 7 bases that match TRBD1. Per the germline V gene, CDR1 is SEHNR and CDR2 is FQNEAQ (reference sequence). CDR3 length equals 14 residues. With 5 bases clipped from V and 5 bases from J, the junction kept 9 bases outside the gene matches. The CDR3 DNA is TGTGCCAGCAGCCCCTCCGGGACAGCCAACGAGCAGTACTTC. Protein product: CASSPSGTANEQYF. The whole variable domain, remainder taken from reference TRBV7-9 and TRBJ2-7, is DTGVSQNPRHKITKRGQNVTFRCDPISEHNRLYWYRQTLGQGPEFLTYFQNEAQLEKSRLLSDRFSAERPKGSFSTLEIQRTEQGDSAMYLCASSPSGTANEQYFGPGTRLTVT.

This chain links TRBV7-3 with TRBJ1-1; the match to TRBD1 covers 9 bases. Germline trimming cut 3 bases from V and 1 base from J; bases unmatched to any gene: 0. The CDR3 is 14 amino acids. The V gene's germline CDR1 is SGHTA and CDR2 FQGTGA. CDR3 residues: CASSLGQGNTEAFF. The CDR3 coding sequence is TGTGCCAGCAGCTTGGGACAGGGGAACACTGAAGCTTTCTTT.

V usage is TRBV7-2 and J usage is TRBJ2-5; TRBD2 matches 10 bases. CDR3 size: 14 residues. V shed 5 bases and J 4 bases; nucleotides not matched to a gene: 4. The germline V gene encodes CDR1 SGHTA and CDR2 FQGNSA. CDR3: CASSIGTSAETQYF. CDR3 DNA sequence: TGTGCCAGCAGCATCGGGACTAGCGCAGAGACCCAGTACTTC.

V gene TRBV7-2 combines with J gene TRBJ2-3; TRBD2 is a possible D gene (5 bases). Trimming cost V 8 bases and J 0 bases, with 15 bases left between them. This CDR3 has 15 amino acids. The germline CDR1 and CDR2 sequences are SGHTA and FQGNSA. CDR3 sequence: CASALGGASTDTQYF. The CDR3 DNA is TGTGCCAGCGCCTTAGGAGGTGCGAGCACAGATACGCAGTATTTT.

The genes are TRBV9 and TRBJ1-3; no clear D gene. The V gene's germline CDR1 is SGDLS and CDR2 YYNGEE. The CDR3 consists of 15 residues. Trimming took off 0 bases at V and 4 bases at J, with 11 bases between the two ends. DNA for the CDR3: TGTGCCAGCAGCGTAGTGGGCGAGCAGGGAAACACCATATATTTT. Its protein product is CASSVVGEQGNTIYF. Full variable domain (remainder filled in from reference TRBV9 and TRBJ1-3): DSGVTQTPKHLITATGQRVTLRCSPRSGDLSVYWYQQSLDQGLQFLIQYYNGEERAKGNILERFSAQQFPDLHSELNLSSLELGDSALYFCASSVVGEQGNTIYFGEGSWLTVV.

A few counts support this clone. The chain joins TRBV4-2 to TRBJ1-1, with D possibly matching TRBD1 (6 bases). CDR1 and CDR2 (germline): LGHNA, YNFKEQ. Trimming stripped 7 bases from V and 2 bases from J, with 8 bases between. The CDR3 length is 12 residues. CDR3 loop: CASKQGNTEAFF. The CDR3 region has the DNA TGTGCCAGCAAACAGGGAAACACTGAAGCTTTCTTT.

Concerning this clone itself: One junction end does not reproduce the germline sequence, and a read error may be involved. The chain uses TRBV6-5 and TRBJ2-1, with 8 positions matching TRBD1. This CDR3 has 13 residues. The germline gives CDR1 MNHEY, CDR2 SVGAGI. The CDR3 nucleotides are TGTGCCAGCAGATACTCCGGGACAGGTTCGCAGTTCTTC. Translated: CASRYSGTGSQFF.

The chain combines TRBV4-1 with TRBJ1-4, with D unresolved. The CDR3 is 17 residues long. V was clipped by 7 bases and J by 4 bases, with 22 bases between them. Germline V gives CDR1 MGHRA, CDR2 YSYEKL. CDR3 nucleotide sequence: TGCGCCAGCACCTTAAAAGAAGGGAGTCTTCGTAATGAAAAACTGTTTTTT. Amino acid sequence: CASTLKEGSLRNEKLFF.

The rearrangement links TRBV6-5 to TRBJ2-5, with no clear D. CDR1 MNHEY and CDR2 SVGAGI come from the germline V gene. V lost 2 bases and J 1 base, leaving 5 bases between the germline ends. The CDR3 length is 13 residues. CDR3 nucleotide sequence: TGTGCCAGCAGTTACCAGGCCCAAGAGACCCAGTACTTC. Its protein product is CASSYQAQETQYF.

The rearrangement links TRBV7-2 to TRBJ2-3, with 8 bases fitting TRBD2. CDR3 length: 14 residues. Germline CDR1 reads SGHTA; CDR2 reads FQGNSA. V lost 5 bases to trimming and J lost 1 base; unmatched junction nucleotides: 2. The DNA of the CDR3 is TGTGCCAGCAGCCCGACTAGCGGCACAGATACGCAGTATTTT. This codes for CASSPTSGTDTQYF.

The chain recombines TRBV18 with TRBJ2-5, with 12 nucleotides matching TRBD2. With 3 bases clipped from V and 2 bases from J, the junction kept 10 bases outside the gene matches. Germline lookup yields CDR1 KGHSH and CDR2 LQKENI. The CDR3 is 18 residues long. The CDR3 nucleotides are TGTGCCAGCTCACCCCAACTAGCGGGAGGAGGAGGGCAAGAGACCCAGTACTTC. As protein: CASSPQLAGGGGQETQYF.

The V call is TRBV4-3, the J call TRBJ1-2; 12 bases map to TRBD1. The CDR3 length is 16 residues. Germline-derived CDR1 and CDR2 are LGHNA and YSLEER. J lost 8 bases, V lost 2 bases, and 9 bases had no gene match. Here the CDR3 DNA reads TGCGCCAGCAGCCAACGAATCGGGACAGGGGGCGCAGGCTACACCTTC. Protein sequence: CASSQRIGTGGAGYTF.

There are a few counts of this clone. The chain recombines TRBV7-3 with TRBJ2-1; the D is unclear. Germline CDR1 reads SGHTA; CDR2 reads FQGTGA. This CDR3 comprises 13 residues. V lost 5 bases and J lost 9, with 14 bases in between. The CDR3: CASSVVQSGEQFF. CDR3 bases: TGTGCCAGCAGCGTGGTCCAATCGGGTGAGCAGTTCTTC. Based on the CDR3 plus reference TRBV7-3 and TRBJ2-1, the full variable domain is GAGVSQTPSNKVTEKGKYVELRCDPISGHTALYWYRQSLGQGPEFLIYFQGTGAADDSGLPNDRFFAVRPEGSVSTLKIQRTERGDSAVYLCASSVVQSGEQFFGPGTRLTVL.

This clone came up once. The chain combines TRBV7-3 with TRBJ2-3, with 8 bases aligning to TRBD1. Looked up from germline, CDR1 is SGHTA and CDR2 is FQGTGA. CDR3 length: 16 residues. V trimming: 2 bases; J trimming: 0 bases; junction bases outside the gene matches: 4. CDR3 region: CASSLLGQASTDTQYF. CDR3 sequence (DNA): TGTGCCAGCAGCTTACTGGGACAGGCTAGCACAGATACGCAGTATTTT.